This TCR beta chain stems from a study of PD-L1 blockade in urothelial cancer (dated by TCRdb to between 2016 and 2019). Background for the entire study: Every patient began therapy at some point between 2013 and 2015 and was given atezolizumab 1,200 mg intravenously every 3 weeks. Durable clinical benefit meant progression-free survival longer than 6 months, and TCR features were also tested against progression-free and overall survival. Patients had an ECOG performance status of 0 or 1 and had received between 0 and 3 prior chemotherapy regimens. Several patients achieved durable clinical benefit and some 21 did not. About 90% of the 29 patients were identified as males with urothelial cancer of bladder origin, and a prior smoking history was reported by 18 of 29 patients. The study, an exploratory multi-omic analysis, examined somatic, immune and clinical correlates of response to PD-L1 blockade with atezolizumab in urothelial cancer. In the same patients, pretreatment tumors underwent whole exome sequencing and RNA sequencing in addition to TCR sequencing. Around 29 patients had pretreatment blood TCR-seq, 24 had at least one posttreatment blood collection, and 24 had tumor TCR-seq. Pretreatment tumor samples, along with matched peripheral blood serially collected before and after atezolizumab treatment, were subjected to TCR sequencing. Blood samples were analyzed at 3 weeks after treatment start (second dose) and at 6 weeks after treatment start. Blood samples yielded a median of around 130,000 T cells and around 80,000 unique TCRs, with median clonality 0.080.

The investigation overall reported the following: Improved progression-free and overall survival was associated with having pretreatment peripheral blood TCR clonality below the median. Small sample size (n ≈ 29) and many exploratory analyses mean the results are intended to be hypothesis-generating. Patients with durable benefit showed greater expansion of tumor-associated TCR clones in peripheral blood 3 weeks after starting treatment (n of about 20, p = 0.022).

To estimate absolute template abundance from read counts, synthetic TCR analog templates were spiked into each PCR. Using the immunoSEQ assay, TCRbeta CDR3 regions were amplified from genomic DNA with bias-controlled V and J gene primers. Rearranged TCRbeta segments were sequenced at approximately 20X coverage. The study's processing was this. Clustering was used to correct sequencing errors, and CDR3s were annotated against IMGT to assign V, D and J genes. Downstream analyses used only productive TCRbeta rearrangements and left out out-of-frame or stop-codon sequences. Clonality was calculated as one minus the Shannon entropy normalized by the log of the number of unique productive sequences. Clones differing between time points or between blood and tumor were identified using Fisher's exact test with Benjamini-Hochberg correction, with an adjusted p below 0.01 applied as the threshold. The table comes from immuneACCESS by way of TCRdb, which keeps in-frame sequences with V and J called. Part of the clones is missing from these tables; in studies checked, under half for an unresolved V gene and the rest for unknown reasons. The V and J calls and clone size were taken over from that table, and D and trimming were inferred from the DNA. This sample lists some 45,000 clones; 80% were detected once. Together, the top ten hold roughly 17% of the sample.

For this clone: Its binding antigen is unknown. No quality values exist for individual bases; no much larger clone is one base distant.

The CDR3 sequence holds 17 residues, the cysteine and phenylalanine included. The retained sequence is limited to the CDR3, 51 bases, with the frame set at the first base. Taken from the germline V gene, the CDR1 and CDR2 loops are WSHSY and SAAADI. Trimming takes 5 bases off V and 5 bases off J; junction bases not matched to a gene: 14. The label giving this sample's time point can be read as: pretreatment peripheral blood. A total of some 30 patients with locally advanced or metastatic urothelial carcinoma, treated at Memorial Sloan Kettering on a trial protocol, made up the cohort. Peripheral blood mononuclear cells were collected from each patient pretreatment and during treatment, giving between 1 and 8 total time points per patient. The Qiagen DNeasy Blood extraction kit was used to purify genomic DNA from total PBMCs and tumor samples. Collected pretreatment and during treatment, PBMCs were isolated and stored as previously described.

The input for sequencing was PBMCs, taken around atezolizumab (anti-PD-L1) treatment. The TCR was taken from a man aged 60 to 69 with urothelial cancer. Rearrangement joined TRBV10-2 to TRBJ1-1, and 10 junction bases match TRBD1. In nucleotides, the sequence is TGCGCCAGCAGTCGCCCCCCACCCGGGACAGGGGAGACTGAAGCTTTCTTT. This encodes CASSRPPPGTGETEAFF.